This is a list of T cell receptor beta chains from one sample in a study of CD8 T cells in acute hepatitis C reinfection. Generated by immunoSEQ multiplex PCR, the TCRdb table keeps only in-frame clones and is missing some. In the table there are tens of thousands of clones, roughly 88% of which are singletons. Specimen: naive CD8+ T cells from PBMCs. These receptors were obtained from a woman in her late teens or twenties who spontaneously cleared hepatitis C infection. Each CDR3 is given without its conserved first and last residue.

>TRBJ2-6|TRBV27
ATLEANVLT
>TRBJ2-7|TRBV4-2
ASSQGGYEQY
>TRBJ1-6|TRBV27
ASSPTHRVSPLH
>TRBJ2-2|TRBV27
ASSLFGELF
>TRBJ1-5|TRBV19
ASSIDLTGFQPQH
>TRBJ1-3|TRBV6-5
ASSYSKDGSGNTIY
>TRBJ2-5|TRBV7-9
ASSSNRDSQETQY
>TRBJ2-7|TRBV10-3
AIARWSEGPESYEQY
>TRBJ1-1|TRBV11-2
ASSLPQGNTEAF
>TRBJ2-2|TRBV11-2
ASSLAAIAGELF
>TRBJ1-1|TRBV27
ASRYSGGVTEAF
>TRBJ2-7|TRBV14
ASSQLEQSTYEQY
>TRBJ2-7|TRBV7-8
ASSLVGTDIPLEQY
>TRBJ1-2|TRBV6-5
ASSYVHNYGYT
>TRBJ2-3|TRBV9
ASSVGLAGDTQY
>TRBJ2-7|TRBV6-5
ASSYGASGEQY
>TRBJ1-5|TRBV27
ASRGGVNQPQH